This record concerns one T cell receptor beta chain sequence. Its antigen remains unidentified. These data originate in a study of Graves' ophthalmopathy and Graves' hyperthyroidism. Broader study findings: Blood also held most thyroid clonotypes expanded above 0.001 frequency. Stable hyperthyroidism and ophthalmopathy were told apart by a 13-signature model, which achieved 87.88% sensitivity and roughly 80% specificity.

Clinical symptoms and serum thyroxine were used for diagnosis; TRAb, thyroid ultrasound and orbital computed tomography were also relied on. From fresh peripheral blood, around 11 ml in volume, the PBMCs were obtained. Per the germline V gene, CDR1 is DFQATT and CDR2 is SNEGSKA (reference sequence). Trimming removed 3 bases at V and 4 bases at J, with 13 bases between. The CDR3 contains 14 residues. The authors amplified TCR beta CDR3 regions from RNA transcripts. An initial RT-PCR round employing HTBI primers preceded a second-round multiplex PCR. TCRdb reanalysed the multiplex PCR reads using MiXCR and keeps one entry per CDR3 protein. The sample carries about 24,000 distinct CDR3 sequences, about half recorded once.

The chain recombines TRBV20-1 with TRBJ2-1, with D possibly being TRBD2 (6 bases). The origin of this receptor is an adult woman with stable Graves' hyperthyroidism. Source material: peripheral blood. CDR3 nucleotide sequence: TGCAGTGCTAGGGAAAGCGGGCGATACAATGAGCAGTTCTTC. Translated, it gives CSARESGRYNEQFF.